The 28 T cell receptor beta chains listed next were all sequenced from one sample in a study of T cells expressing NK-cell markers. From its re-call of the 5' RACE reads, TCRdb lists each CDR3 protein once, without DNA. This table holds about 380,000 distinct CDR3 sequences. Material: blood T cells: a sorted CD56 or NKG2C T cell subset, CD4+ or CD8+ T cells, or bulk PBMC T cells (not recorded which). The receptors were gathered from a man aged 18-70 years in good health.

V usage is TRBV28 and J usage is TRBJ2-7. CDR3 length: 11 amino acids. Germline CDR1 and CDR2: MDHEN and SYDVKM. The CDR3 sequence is CASSHNYEQYF.

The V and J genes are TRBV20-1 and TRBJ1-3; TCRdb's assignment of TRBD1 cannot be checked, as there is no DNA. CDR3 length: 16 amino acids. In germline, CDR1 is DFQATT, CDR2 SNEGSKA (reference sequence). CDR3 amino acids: CSARVPGPDSGNTIYF.

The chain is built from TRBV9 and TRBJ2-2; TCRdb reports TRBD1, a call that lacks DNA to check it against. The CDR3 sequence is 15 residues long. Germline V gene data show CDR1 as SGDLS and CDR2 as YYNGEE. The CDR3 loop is CASSEQATNTGELFF.

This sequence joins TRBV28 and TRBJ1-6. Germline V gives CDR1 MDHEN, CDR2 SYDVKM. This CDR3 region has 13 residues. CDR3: CASKGSYNSPLHF.

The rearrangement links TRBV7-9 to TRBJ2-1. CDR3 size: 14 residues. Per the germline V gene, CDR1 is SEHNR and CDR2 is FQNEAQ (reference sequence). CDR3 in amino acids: CASSPGRNRNEQFF.

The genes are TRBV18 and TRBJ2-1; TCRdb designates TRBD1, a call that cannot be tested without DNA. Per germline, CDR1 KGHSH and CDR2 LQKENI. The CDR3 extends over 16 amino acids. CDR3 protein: CASSPPGTGGLNEQFF.

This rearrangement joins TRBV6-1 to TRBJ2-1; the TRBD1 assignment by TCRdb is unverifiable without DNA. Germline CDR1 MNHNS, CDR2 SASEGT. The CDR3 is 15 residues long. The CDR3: CASSKTGTNYNEQFF.

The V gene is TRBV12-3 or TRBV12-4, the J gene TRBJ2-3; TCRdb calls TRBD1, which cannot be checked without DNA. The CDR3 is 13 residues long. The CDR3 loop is CASASGQGASQYF.

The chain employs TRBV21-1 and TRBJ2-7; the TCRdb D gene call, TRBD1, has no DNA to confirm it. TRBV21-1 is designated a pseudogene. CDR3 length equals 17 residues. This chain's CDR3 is CASSKGYVRGGSYEQYF.

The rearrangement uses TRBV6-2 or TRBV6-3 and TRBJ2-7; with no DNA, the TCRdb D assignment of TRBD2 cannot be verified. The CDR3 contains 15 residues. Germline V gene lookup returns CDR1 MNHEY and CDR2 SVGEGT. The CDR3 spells CASSHSGGPSYEQYF.

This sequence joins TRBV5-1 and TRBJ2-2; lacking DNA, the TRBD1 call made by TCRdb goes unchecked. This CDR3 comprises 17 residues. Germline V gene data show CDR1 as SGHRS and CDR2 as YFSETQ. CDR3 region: CASSLGFTGFDTGELFF.

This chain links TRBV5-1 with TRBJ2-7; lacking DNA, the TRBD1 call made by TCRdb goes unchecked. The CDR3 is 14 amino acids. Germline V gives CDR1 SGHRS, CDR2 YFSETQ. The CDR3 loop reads CASRPGTAREEQYF.

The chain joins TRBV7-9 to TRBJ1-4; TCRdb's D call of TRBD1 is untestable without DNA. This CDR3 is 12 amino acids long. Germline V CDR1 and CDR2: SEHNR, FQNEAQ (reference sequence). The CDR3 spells CASGHRGGKLFF.

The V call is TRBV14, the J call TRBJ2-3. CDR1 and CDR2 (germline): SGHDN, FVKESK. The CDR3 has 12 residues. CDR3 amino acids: CASSPRFRTQYF. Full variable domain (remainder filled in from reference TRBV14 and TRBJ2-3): EAGVTQFPSHSVIEKGQTVTLRCDPISGHDNLYWYRRVMGKEIKFLLHFVKESKQDESGMPNNRFLAERTGGTYSTLKVQPAELEDSGVYFCASSPRFRTQYFGPGTRLTVL.

The CDR3 spells CASSKQGNSNQPQHF. The chain carries TRBV12-3 or TRBV12-4 and TRBJ1-5; the TCRdb call, TRBD1, lacks DNA for checking. The CDR3 sequence is 15 residues long.

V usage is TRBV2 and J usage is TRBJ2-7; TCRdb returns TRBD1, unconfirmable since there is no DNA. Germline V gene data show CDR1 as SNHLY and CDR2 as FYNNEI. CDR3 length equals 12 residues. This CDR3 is CASSRDKDEQYF.

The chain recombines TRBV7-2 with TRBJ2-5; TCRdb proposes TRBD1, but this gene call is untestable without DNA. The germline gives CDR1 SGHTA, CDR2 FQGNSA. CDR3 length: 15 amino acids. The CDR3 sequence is CASSSNQGVGETQYF.

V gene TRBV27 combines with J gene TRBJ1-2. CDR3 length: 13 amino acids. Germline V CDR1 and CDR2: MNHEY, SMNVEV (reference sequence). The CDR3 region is CASRPSKTYGYTF.

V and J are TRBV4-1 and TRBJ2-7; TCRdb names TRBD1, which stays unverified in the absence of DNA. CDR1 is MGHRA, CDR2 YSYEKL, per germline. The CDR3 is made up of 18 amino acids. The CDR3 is CASSRPKAGTGGAYEQYF.

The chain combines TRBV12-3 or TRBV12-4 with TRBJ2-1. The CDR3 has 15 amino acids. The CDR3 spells CASSSSWGGYNEQFF.

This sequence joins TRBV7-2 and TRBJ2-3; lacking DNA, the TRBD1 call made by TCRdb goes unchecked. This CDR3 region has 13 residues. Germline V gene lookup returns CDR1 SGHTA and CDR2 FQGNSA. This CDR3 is CASGERGAVGQYF.

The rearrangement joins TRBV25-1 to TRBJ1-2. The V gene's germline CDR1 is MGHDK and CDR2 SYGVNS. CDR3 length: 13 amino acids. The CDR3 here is CASSVGANYGYTF.

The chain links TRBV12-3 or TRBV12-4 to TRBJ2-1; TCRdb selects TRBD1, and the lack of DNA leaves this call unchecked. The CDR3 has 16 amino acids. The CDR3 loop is CASSPQGQLAYNEQFF.

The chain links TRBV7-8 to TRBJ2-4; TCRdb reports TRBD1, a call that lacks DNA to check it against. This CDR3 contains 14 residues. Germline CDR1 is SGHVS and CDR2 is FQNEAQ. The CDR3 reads CASSQGTRQNIQYF.

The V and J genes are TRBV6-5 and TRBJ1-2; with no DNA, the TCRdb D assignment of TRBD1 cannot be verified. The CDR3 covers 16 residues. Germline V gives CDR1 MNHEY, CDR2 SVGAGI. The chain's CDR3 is CASSYDGQRAYGGYTF.

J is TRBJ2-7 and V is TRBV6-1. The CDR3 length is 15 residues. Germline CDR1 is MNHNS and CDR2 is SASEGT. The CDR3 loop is CASRPTTEVSYEQYF.

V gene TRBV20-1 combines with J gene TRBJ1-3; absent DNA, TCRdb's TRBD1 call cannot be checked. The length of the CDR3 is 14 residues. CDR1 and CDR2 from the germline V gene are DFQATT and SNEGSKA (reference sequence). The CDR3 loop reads CSAREGGAGNTIYF.

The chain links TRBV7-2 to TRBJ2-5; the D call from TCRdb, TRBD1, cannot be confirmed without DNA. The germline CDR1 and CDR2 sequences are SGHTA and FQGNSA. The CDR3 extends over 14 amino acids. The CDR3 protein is CATPGRGSGGTQYF.